This is a list of T cell receptor beta chains from one sample in a study of PD-L1 blockade in urothelial cancer. Only in-frame clones appear in the TCRdb table, and some are missing; sequencing was by immunoSEQ multiplex PCR. The sample includes about 63,000 clones, around 81% of them seen just once. Sequences were derived from PBMCs, sampled around atezolizumab (anti-PD-L1) treatment. The receptors here all came from a man aged 70-80 years with urothelial cancer. CDR3s include the opening cysteine and the closing phenylalanine or tryptophan. The D gene is left open where the match is weak. Clone size is shown for a subset of rows, as once, few, many or a class of expanded clone.

.	TRBV27	TRBJ1-4	.	TGTGCCAGCAGTTTCACCGGGCAGGGTAATGAAAAACTGTTTTTT	CASSFTGQGNEKLFF
.	TRBV5-1	TRBJ2-5	.	TGCGCCAGCAGCTCACCCCTGGGACACCTAACCCAAGAGACCCAGTACTTC	CASSSPLGHLTQETQYF
.	TRBV19	TRBJ1-2	.	TGTGCCAGTAGCGAGGGAGGGAAGTACTATGGCTACACCTTC	CASSEGGKYYGYTF
TRBD2	TRBV7-3	TRBJ2-2	.	TGTGCCAGCAGCGACCCGGGGGGGCCGTACACCGGGGAGCTGTTTTTT	CASSDPGGPYTGELFF
TRBD1	TRBV2	TRBJ1-2	.	TGTGCCAGCAGTGAAGAATTGGACAGGGGAAGGTTTAACTATGGCTACACCTTC	CASSEELDRGRFNYGYTF
TRBD2	TRBV11-1	TRBJ2-1	.	TGTGCCAGCAGCCGGACTAGCGGGATGGAAAATGAGCAGTTCTTC	CASSRTSGMENEQFF
TRBD1	TRBV6-5	TRBJ1-3	.	TGTGCCAGCAGTTACGAGGGGGCTTCGGGAAACACCATATATTTT	CASSYEGASGNTIYF
TRBD2	TRBV11-3	TRBJ2-7	few	TGTGCCAGCAGCAACACCGGACTAGACGGGCAGTACTTC	CASSNTGLDGQYF
TRBD2	TRBV5-4	TRBJ2-5	.	TGTGCCAGCAGCATGACTAGCGGGGGGAAGACCCAGTACTTC	CASSMTSGGKTQYF
.	TRBV5-4	TRBJ1-2	few	TGTGCCAGCAGCTTGGGACAGCCAAACGATAACTATGGCTACACCTTC	CASSLGQPNDNYGYTF
.	TRBV5-1	TRBJ2-5	.	TGCGCCAGCAGCCGAGGCTTCGCACAAGAGACCCAGTACTTC	CASSRGFAQETQYF
.	TRBV18	TRBJ2-7	.	TGTGCCAGCTCACCGGACCCGGGACTGACCTACGAGCAGTACTTC	CASSPDPGLTYEQYF
.	TRBV7-2	TRBJ2-5	.	TGTGCCAGCAGCTTACACAATCAAGAGACCCAGTACTTC	CASSLHNQETQYF
TRBD1	TRBV30	TRBJ1-2	.	TGTGCCTGGAGTGTAGGACAGGGAATCTACACCTTC	CAWSVGQGIYTF
.	TRBV6-5	TRBJ1-5	.	TGTGCCAGCAGTTACCGGGACACCAATCAGCCCCAGCATTTT	CASSYRDTNQPQHF
.	TRBV19	TRBJ2-5	.	TGTGCCAGTAGTATAGCGGAGACCCAGTACTTC	CASSIAETQYF
.	TRBV28	TRBJ2-3	.	TGTGCCAGCCGCGGGGCTAGTTATGTGACGGATACGCAGTATTTT	CASRGASYVTDTQYF
.	TRBV7-3	TRBJ2-3	.	TGTGCCAGTAACTTGGGGGGGGCGGGCGATACGCAGTATTTT	CASNLGGAGDTQYF
TRBD2	TRBV5-4	TRBJ2-7	.	TGTGCCAGCAGCTTGACTAGCGGGAACTACGAGCAGTACTTC	CASSLTSGNYEQYF
.	TRBV5-1	TRBJ2-2	.	TGCGCCAGCAGCTTGGCCATTACCGGGGAGCTGTTTTTT	CASSLAITGELFF
TRBD1	TRBV5-1	TRBJ2-3	.	TGCGCCAGCAGCTTGACACAGGGGAGCACAGATACGCAGTATTTT	CASSLTQGSTDTQYF
TRBD1	TRBV15	TRBJ1-5	.	TGTGCCACCAGCAGATCCTTGACAGGGGGCCCTCAGCCCCAGCATTTT	CATSRSLTGGPQPQHF
TRBD1	TRBV13	TRBJ1-1	.	TGTGCCAGCAGGCTCCGGACAGGGTTCACTGAAGCTTTCTTT	CASRLRTGFTEAFF
TRBD1	TRBV27	TRBJ2-7	.	TGTGCCAGCAGTCCACAGACTAGGACAGGGGAGCAGTACTTC	CASSPQTRTGEQYF
TRBD1	TRBV11-2	TRBJ1-5	.	TGTGCCAGCAGCCGGACAGGGGGCAATCAGCCCCAGCATTTT	CASSRTGGNQPQHF
TRBD1	TRBV6-6	TRBJ1-5	few	TGTGCCAGCAAACAGGGGGAAGCAAATAGCAATCAGCCCCAGCATTTT	CASKQGEANSNQPQHF
TRBD2	TRBV9	TRBJ2-5	.	TGTGCCAGCAGCGTAGCGGGGGGGCTACAAGAGACCCAGTACTTC	CASSVAGGLQETQYF
TRBD1	TRBV5-5	TRBJ2-5	.	TGTGCCAGCAGCTCCGGGACAGGGGAGACCCAGTACTTC	CASSSGTGETQYF
.	TRBV27	TRBJ2-7	.	TGTGCCAGCAGTTTTTACAGGGATTACGAGCAGTACTTC	CASSFYRDYEQYF
.	TRBV5-4	TRBJ2-5	once	TGTGCCAGCAGCTTGGGTCAGAAAGAGACCCAGTACTTC	CASSLGQKETQYF
.	TRBV5-3	TRBJ1-2	.	TGTGCCAGAAGCTTGGCGACTAGGCGAGACTATGGCTACACCTTC	CARSLATRRDYGYTF
.	TRBV18	TRBJ2-3	.	TGTGCCAGCTCACGGACAGCAGATACGCAGTATTTT	CASSRTADTQYF
.	TRBV29-1	TRBJ2-2	few	TGCAGCGCCACGTACGGGTTTCAGGGGACCGGGGAGCTGTTTTTT	CSATYGFQGTGELFF
TRBD1	TRBV7-9	TRBJ1-2	.	TGTGCCAGCAGTCATCGACAGGGGGCGGATGGCTACACCTTC	CASSHRQGADGYTF
TRBD2	TRBV11-2	TRBJ2-5	.	TGTGCCAGCAGCTCCCTAGCGGGGGGGGGAGAGACCCAGTACTTC	CASSSLAGGGETQYF
TRBD2	TRBV7-9	TRBJ2-5	.	TGTGCCAGCAGCGGACTAGTCGGGACCCAGTACTTC	CASSGLVGTQYF
.	TRBV6-6	TRBJ2-7	.	TGTGCCAGCAGTACATCTCTCGAGCAGTACTTC	CASSTSLEQYF
.	TRBV5-1	TRBJ1-1	.	TGCGCCAGCAGCTTGTTTCAGGGTCACATTGAAGCTTTCTTT	CASSLFQGHIEAFF
TRBD2	TRBV9	TRBJ2-3	.	TGTGCCAGCAGCGTAGCTATACTAGCGGGAGGCACTAGCACAGATACGCAGTATTTT	CASSVAILAGGTSTDTQYF
TRBD1	TRBV9	TRBJ1-3	.	TGTGCCAGCAGCAACCCACAGGGGCCTTCTGGAAACACCATATATTTT	CASSNPQGPSGNTIYF
.	TRBV18	TRBJ1-1	once	TGTGCCAGCTCACCGGGGGGAAGGGACACTGAAGCTTTCTTT	CASSPGGRDTEAFF
TRBD1	TRBV29-1	TRBJ2-2	many	TGCAGCGTTGTGGTGGGACAGAGTAACACCGGGGAGCTGTTTTTT	CSVVVGQSNTGELFF
.	TRBV10-2	TRBJ1-1	.	TGCGCCAGCAGAATTGTCAGGGCGGACACTGAAGCTTTCTTT	CASRIVRADTEAFF
TRBD1	TRBV9	TRBJ2-3	once	TGTGCCAGCAGCGAAAAACAGGGGGCCATAACAGATACGCAGTATTTT	CASSEKQGAITDTQYF
.	TRBV7-3	TRBJ2-5	.	TGTGCCAGCAGCTTAGGCGAGAGGGAGACCCAGTACTTC	CASSLGERETQYF
.	TRBV30	TRBJ1-1	.	TGTGCCTGGAGTGCTGGAGTGAACACTGAAGCTTTCTTT	CAWSAGVNTEAFF
TRBD1	TRBV6-6	TRBJ2-7	.	TGTGCCAGCAGTTATCAAGGGGGCCAGGGTTCCGAGCAGTACTTC	CASSYQGGQGSEQYF
.	TRBV19	TRBJ2-3	few	TGTGCCAGTAGTATAGGGCGGGCGATTGATACGCAGTATTTT	CASSIGRAIDTQYF
.	TRBV29-1	TRBJ2-7	many	TGCAGCGTTGAAGATCGAGACAGAACCTACGAGCAGTACTTC	CSVEDRDRTYEQYF
TRBD2	TRBV5-1	TRBJ2-1	.	TGCGCCACCGGGACTAGCGGGAGGCATGAGCAGTTCTTC	CATGTSGRHEQFF
.	TRBV9	TRBJ2-7	.	TGTGCCAGCAGCGACCGGGACTCCTCCTACGAGCAGTACTTC	CASSDRDSSYEQYF
TRBD1	TRBV7-2	TRBJ2-2	few	TGTGCCAGCAGCCGACAGGGGTGGGGGACCGGGGAGCTGTTTTTT	CASSRQGWGTGELFF
.	TRBV19	TRBJ1-2	.	TGTGCCAGTAGCCAGTCCACCTATGGCTACACCTTC	CASSQSTYGYTF
TRBD2	TRBV5-4	TRBJ2-5	.	TGTGCCAGCAGCTCGGACGGGGGGGCCGAAGAGACCCAGTACTTC	CASSSDGGAEETQYF
.	TRBV19	TRBJ2-1	.	TGTGCCAGTACCCAGATGGCGGCTAGCTCCTACAATGAGCAGTTCTTC	CASTQMAASSYNEQFF
TRBD1	TRBV11-2	TRBJ1-2	.	TGTGCCAGCAGCATGGGACAGCCTCCTAACTATGGCTACACCTTC	CASSMGQPPNYGYTF